This T cell receptor (beta chain) was recovered during a study of T cells after yellow fever vaccination. There are 15 residues in the CDR3. Germline loops: CDR1 SGHRS, CDR2 YFSETQ. Trimming removed 4 bases from V and 1 base from J, with 14 bases in between. Generation of TCR cDNA used 5'RACE template switching (which added a universal primer site and UMIs). TCRdb independently ran MiXCR on the 5' RACE reads; one entry per CDR3 protein. The table has some 350,000 distinct CDR3 sequences, roughly 4% seen once; the top ten hold 20% to 30%. This chain links TRBV5-1 with TRBJ1-1; D may be TRBD1 (5 bases). The source of this sequence is a man in his late teens or twenties who received the YFV17D yellow fever vaccine. The source material was PBMCs, sampled 5 days after the yellow fever booster vaccination. The CDR3 DNA reads as TGCGCCAGCAGCCCGTTCGGGGGGAGGAACACTGAAGCTTTCTTT. Translation gives CASSPFGGRNTEAFF.